The 10 T cell receptor beta chains reported below all come from one sample, sequenced in a study of blood T cells in healthy people across ages. Primed by a sample-barcoded 5' primer and a J-beta primer mix, a second PCR proceeded for roughly 6 to 12 cycles. TCRdb called the 5' RACE reads again in MiXCR, with one record for every CDR3 protein. Here the sample spans approximately 810,000 distinct CDR3 sequences, roughly 35% being singletons. The sample taken for sequencing was blood. Source of these receptors: a man younger than 30 in good health.

This chain joins TRBV21-1 and TRBJ2-5; the table's D call, TRBD2, was not checked against the DNA. The J call may be wrong; the DNA end is better matched by TRBJ2-1. TRBV21-1 is classified as a pseudogene. There are 15 residues in the CDR3. CDR3 DNA sequence: TGTGCCAGCAGCAAAATGGGAGATAACCAAGAGACCCAGTTCTTC. Translated: CASSKMGDNQETQFF.

V is TRBV29-1 and J is TRBJ2-1, with 15 bases fitting TRBD2. Germline-derived CDR1 and CDR2 are SQVTM and ANQGSEA. The length of the CDR3 is 18 residues. V lost 3 bases and J lost 1; bases outside the gene matches: 7. The CDR3 reads CSVEGGLAGGFSYNEQFF. CDR3 nucleotide sequence: TGCAGCGTTGAGGGTGGACTAGCGGGGGGGTTTTCCTACAATGAGCAGTTCTTC.

The chain links TRBV6-1 to TRBJ2-7, with unresolved D. Between the trimmed V and J ends, which lost 7 bases and 3 bases, there was a span of 4 bases. CDR1 is MNHNS and CDR2 is SASEGT in the germline V gene. The CDR3 sequence is 10 residues long. This CDR3 reads CASKNYEQYF. The CDR3, as DNA: TGTGCCAGCAAGAACTACGAGCAGTACTTC.

Details on this clonotype: A much larger clone lies a single base off, so this may be a read error. The chain recombines TRBV7-2 with TRBJ2-1; D remains unclear. V was clipped by 1 base and J by 13 bases, with 14 bases between them. Germline values: CDR1 SGHTA, CDR2 FQGNSA. The CDR3 covers 13 residues. CDR3 coding DNA: TGTGCCAGCAGCTTAGATTACGAGAAGACCCAGTTCTTC. Its translation: CASSLDYEKTQFF.

There are a few counts of this clonotype. The CDR3 is CSAGRGGDGYTF. The CDR3 DNA reads TGCAGTGCTGGACGGGGCGGTGATGGCTACACCTTC. This rearrangement joins TRBV20-1 to TRBJ1-2, with D possibly TRBD1 on 5 matching bases. V dropped 5 bases and J dropped 6 bases, with 13 bases sitting between them. Per germline, CDR1 DFQATT and CDR2 SNEGSKA (reference sequence). The CDR3 spans 12 residues.

The chain uses TRBV6-5 and TRBJ2-5, with TRBD1 matching 8 bases. The junction had 7 bases not matched to a gene; V was cut back by 7 bases and J by 0 bases. The CDR3 length is 15 residues. CDR1 is MNHEY, CDR2 SVGAGI, per germline. The CDR3 region has the DNA TGTGCCAGCAAGATAGACAGGGGACACCAAGAGACCCAGTACTTC. It codes for CASKIDRGHQETQYF.

This clonotype was observed many times. The genes are TRBV20-1 and TRBJ2-6; no reliable D call. Germline V gene lookup returns CDR1 DFQATT and CDR2 SNEGSKA (reference sequence). V gave up 6 bases and J gave up 2 bases, with 8 bases separating them. This CDR3 is 13 amino acids long. CDR3 in DNA: TGCAGTGCGCCGTTCCCTGGGGCCAACGTCCTGACTTTC. This encodes CSAPFPGANVLTF.

The rearrangement uses TRBV20-1 and TRBJ2-1, with TRBD2 matching 12 bases. The CDR3 is made up of 15 amino acids. The germline gives CDR1 DFQATT, CDR2 SNEGSKA (reference sequence). J lost 8 bases, V lost 0 bases, and 5 bases had no gene match. CDR3 loop: CSAREPTSGGHEQFF. The DNA for the CDR3 is TGCAGTGCTAGAGAACCGACTAGCGGGGGCCATGAGCAGTTCTTC.

This clonotype was detected only once. V and J are TRBV2 and TRBJ2-4, with a possible D match to TRBD1 (6 bases). Near its end, the DNA agrees better with TRBJ2-7, so the J call may be wrong. Germline V gene data show CDR1 as SNHLY and CDR2 as FYNNEI. The CDR3 runs to 11 residues. The CDR3 is CATTDRNEQYF. The DNA for the CDR3 is TGTGCCACCACAGACAGGAACGAGCAGTACTTC.

With respect to this clonotype: Given a much more abundant clone one base away, this may be a read error. The V and J genes are TRBV14 and TRBJ2-1; 9 nucleotides agree with TRBD1. The CDR3 sequence is 17 residues long. With 1 base clipped from V and 4 bases from J, the junction kept 8 bases outside the gene matches. The germline CDR1 and CDR2 sequences are SGHDN and FVKESK. CDR3 region: CASSQAKTGGWYNEQFF. CDR3 bases: TGTGCCAGCAGCCAAGCAAAGACAGGGGGTTGGTACAATGAGCAGTTCTTC.